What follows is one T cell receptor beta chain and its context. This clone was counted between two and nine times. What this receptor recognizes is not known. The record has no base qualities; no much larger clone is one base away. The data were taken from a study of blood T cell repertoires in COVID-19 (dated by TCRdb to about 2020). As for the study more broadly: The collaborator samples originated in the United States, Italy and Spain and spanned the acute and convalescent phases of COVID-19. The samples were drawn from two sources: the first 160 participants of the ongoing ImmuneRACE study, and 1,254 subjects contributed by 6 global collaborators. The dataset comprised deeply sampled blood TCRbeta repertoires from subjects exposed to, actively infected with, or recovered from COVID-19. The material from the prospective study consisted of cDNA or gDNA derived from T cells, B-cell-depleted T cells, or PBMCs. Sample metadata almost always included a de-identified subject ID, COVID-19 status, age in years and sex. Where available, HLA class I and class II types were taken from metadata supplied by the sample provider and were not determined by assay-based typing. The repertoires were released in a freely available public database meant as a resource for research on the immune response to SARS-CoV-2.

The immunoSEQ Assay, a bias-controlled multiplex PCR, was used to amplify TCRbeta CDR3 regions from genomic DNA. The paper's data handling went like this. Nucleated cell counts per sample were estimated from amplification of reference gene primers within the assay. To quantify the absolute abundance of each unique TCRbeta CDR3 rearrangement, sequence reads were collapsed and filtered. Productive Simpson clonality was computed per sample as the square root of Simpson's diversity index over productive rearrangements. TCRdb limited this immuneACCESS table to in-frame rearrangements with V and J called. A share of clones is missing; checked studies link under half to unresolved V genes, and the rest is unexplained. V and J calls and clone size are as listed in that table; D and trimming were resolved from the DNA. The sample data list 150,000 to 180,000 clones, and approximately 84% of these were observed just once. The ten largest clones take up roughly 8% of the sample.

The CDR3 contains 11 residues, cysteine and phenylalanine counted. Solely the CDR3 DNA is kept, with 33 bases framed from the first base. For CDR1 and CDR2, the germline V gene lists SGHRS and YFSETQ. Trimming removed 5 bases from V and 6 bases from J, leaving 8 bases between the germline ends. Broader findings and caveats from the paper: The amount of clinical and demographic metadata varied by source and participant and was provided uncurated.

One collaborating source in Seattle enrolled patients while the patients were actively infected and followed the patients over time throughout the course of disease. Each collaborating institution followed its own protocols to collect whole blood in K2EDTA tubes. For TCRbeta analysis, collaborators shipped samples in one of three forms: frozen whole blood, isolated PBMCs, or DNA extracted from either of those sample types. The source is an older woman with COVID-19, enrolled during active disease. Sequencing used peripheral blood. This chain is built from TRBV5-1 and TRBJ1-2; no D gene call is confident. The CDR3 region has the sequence CASREQNGYTF. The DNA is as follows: TGCGCCAGCAGGGAGCAAAATGGCTACACCTTC.